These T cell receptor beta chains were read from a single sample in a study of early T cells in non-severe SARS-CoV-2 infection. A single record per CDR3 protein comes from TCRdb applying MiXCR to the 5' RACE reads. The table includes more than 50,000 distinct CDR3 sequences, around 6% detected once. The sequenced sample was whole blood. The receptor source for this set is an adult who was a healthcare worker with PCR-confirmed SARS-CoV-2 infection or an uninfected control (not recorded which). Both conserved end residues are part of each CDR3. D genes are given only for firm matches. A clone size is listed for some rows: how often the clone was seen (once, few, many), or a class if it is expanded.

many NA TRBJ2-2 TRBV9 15 CASSVAGPNTGELFF TGTGCCAGCAGCGTAGCCGGGCCGAACACCGGGGAGCTGTTTTTT
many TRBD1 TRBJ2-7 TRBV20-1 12 CSAGTGFYEQYF TGCAGTGCAGGGACAGGCTTCTACGAGCAGTACTTC
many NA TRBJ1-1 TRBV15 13 CATREALNTEAFF TGTGCCACCAGGGAGGCTCTGAACACTGAAGCTTTCTTT
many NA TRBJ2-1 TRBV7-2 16 CASSLLGGSSYNEQFF TGTGCCAGCAGCTTACTAGGGGGGAGCTCCTACAATGAGCAGTTCTTC
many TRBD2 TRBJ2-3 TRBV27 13 CASSLRDYSTQYF TGTGCCAGCAGTTTACGGGACTACAGTACGCAGTATTTT
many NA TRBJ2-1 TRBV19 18 CASSIDQAAESLRREQFF TGTGCCAGTAGTATAGATCAGGCGGCGGAGTCGTTGAGACGGGAGCAGTTCTTC
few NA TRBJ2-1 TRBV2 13 CASSRDSYNEQFF TGTGCCAGCAGTAGGGACTCCTACAATGAGCAGTTCTTC
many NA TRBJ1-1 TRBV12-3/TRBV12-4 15 CASSLVRVLNTEAFF TGTGCCAGCAGTTTGGTGCGGGTGCTGAACACTGAAGCTTTCTTT
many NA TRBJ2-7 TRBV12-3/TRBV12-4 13 CATSLREYYEQYF TGTGCCACCTCCCTCCGGGAATACTACGAGCAGTACTTC
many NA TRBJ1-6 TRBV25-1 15 CASSEAVRSNSPLHF TGTGCCAGCAGTGAAGCGGTCAGGAGTAATTCACCCCTCCACTTT
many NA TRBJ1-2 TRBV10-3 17 CAISESGIGVGDYGYTF TGTGCCATCAGTGAGTCTGGGATCGGAGTAGGGGACTATGGCTACACCTTC
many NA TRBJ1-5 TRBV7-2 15 CASSLGWGPNQPQHF TGTGCCAGCAGCTTGGGGTGGGGCCCCAATCAGCCCCAGCATTTT
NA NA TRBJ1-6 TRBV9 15 CASSVGDFRGSPLHF TGTGCCAGCAGCGTAGGGGACTTCAGAGGTTCACCCCTCCACTTT
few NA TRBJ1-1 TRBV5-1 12 CASSTQGTEAFF TGCGCCAGCAGCACGCAGGGTACTGAAGCTTTCTTT
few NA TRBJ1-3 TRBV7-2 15 CASSLASRSGNTIYF TGTGCCAGCAGCTTAGCGTCGCGCTCTGGAAACACCATATATTTT
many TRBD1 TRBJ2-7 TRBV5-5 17 CASSSIPRGPRDYEQYF TGTGCCAGCAGCTCCATACCCAGGGGGCCGAGAGACTACGAGCAGTACTTC
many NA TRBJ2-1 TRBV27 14 CASRSMGGFSEQFF TGTGCCAGCAGGTCGATGGGTGGGTTTAGTGAGCAGTTCTTC
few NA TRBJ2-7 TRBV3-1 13 CASSQGDGYEQYF TGTGCCAGCAGCCAAGGAGACGGCTACGAGCAGTACTTC
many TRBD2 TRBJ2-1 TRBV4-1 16 CASSQPGLARYNEQFF TGCGCCAGCAGCCAACCCGGACTAGCACGCTACAATGAGCAGTTCTTC
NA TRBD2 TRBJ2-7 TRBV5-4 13 CASKLTSKLEQYF TGTGCCAGCAAATTGACTAGCAAACTCGAGCAGTACTTC
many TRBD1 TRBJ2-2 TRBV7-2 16 CAGKTITPGGTGELFF TGTGCCGGAAAAACAATTACCCCAGGGGGCACCGGGGAGCTGTTTTTT
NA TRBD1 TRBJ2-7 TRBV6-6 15 CASRTGQGPSYEQYF TGTGCCAGCAGAACAGGACAGGGGCCATCCTACGAGCAGTACTTC
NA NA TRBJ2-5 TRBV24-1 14 CATSETGPPETQYF TGTGCCACCAGTGAAACGGGCCCCCCAGAGACCCAGTACTTC
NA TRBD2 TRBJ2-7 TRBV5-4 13 CASSPGLAYEQYF TGTGCCAGCAGCCCAGGACTAGCCTACGAGCAGTACTTC
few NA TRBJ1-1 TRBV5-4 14 CASSTPGAVTEAFF TGTGCCAGCAGCACCCCCGGGGCCGTCACTGAAGCTTTCTTT
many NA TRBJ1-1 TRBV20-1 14 CSAITGAVSAEAFF TGCAGTGCCATTACGGGGGCGGTTAGCGCTGAAGCTTTCTTT
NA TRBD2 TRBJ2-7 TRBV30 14 CAWSPGGSLYEQYF TGTGCCTGGAGTCCGGGCGGGAGCCTCTACGAGCAGTACTTC
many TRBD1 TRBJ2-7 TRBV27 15 CASSGRDRGLGEQYF TGTGCCAGCAGTGGCCGGGACAGGGGGCTAGGGGAGCAGTACTTC
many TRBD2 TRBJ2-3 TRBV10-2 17 CASSESSGLAVGRAQYF TGCGCCAGCAGTGAGTCCTCGGGACTAGCGGTGGGGAGGGCGCAGTATTTT
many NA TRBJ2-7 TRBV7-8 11 CASSSFYEQYF TGTGCCAGCAGCTCCTTCTACGAGCAGTACTTC
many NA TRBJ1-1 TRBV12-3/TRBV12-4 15 CASSTGSWRDTEAFF TGTGCCAGCAGCACCGGGTCCTGGCGGGACACTGAAGCTTTCTTT